Listed here are 29 T cell receptor beta chains from one sample, sequenced in a study of T cells expressing NK-cell markers. From the 5' RACE reads, TCRdb lists one entry per CDR3 protein and no DNA. The repertoire shows over 120,000 distinct CDR3 sequences; the top ten hold roughly 12%. The specimen sequenced was blood T cells: a sorted CD56 or NKG2C T cell subset, CD4+ or CD8+ T cells, or bulk PBMC T cells (not recorded which). The receptors originated from a man aged 18 to 30 in good health.

This chain joins TRBV3-1 and TRBJ2-7; the D gene TCRdb calls, TRBD1, cannot be checked with no DNA. This CDR3 has 17 amino acids. Germline CDR1 and CDR2: LGHDT and YNNKEL (reference sequence). The CDR3 is CASSPRPGTDLTYEQYF.

V is TRBV7-2 and J is TRBJ2-7; TCRdb's D gene call, TRBD2, goes unchecked for lack of DNA. CDR1 is SGHTA and CDR2 is FQGNSA in the germline V gene. CDR3 length: 15 amino acids. CDR3 region: CASSPWGLAAYEQYF.

The rearrangement links TRBV6-2 or TRBV6-3 to TRBJ1-5. CDR3 size: 16 residues. CDR1 and CDR2 (germline): MNHEY, SVGEGT. CDR3 residues: CASTITGEGRNQPQHF.

The chain is built from TRBV14 and TRBJ2-1; TCRdb gives TRBD2 as the D gene, but with no DNA this cannot be confirmed. The CDR3 has 17 amino acids. The germline V gene has CDR1 SGHDN and CDR2 FVKESK. This chain's CDR3 is CASSQRLAGGPSNEQFF.

The CDR3 sequence is CASSSTGMETQYF. The chain carries TRBV12-3 or TRBV12-4 and TRBJ2-5; absent DNA, TCRdb's TRBD1 call cannot be checked. The CDR3 has 13 residues.

V usage is TRBV12-3 or TRBV12-4 and J usage is TRBJ2-5. There are 14 residues in the CDR3. The CDR3 reads CASGSSGVQETQYF.

This CDR3 is CASITDNEQFF. The chain employs TRBV7-9 and TRBJ2-1. The CDR3 loop spans 11 amino acids. CDR1 and CDR2 from the germline V gene are SEHNR and FQNEAQ (reference sequence).

The CDR3 is CASSLVAGGQETQYF. This sequence joins TRBV7-2 and TRBJ2-5; TCRdb proposes TRBD2, but this gene call is untestable without DNA. Germline V gene lookup returns CDR1 SGHTA and CDR2 FQGNSA. There are 15 residues in the CDR3.

V and J are TRBV28 and TRBJ2-2; no DNA is available, so the TRBD1 call from TCRdb remains unchecked. Germline V lookup: CDR1 MDHEN, CDR2 SYDVKM. This CDR3 has 14 amino acids. This CDR3 is CASRGTLNTGELFF.

The rearrangement joins TRBV4-2 to TRBJ2-1; checking the TCRdb D call of TRBD2 is not possible without DNA. The CDR3 is 15 amino acids. Germline V lookup: CDR1 LGHNA, CDR2 YNFKEQ. CDR3 sequence: CASTQGLGGLNEQFF.

The chain has TRBV5-1 and TRBJ2-1; the TCRdb D gene call, TRBD2, has no DNA to confirm it. The CDR3 extends over 18 amino acids. Germline CDR1 SGHRS, CDR2 YFSETQ. CDR3 sequence reads: CASSFAATRLAGADEQFF.

The V gene is TRBV2, the J gene TRBJ2-7; TCRdb picks TRBD1, but there is no DNA to check that call. Germline V gene lookup returns CDR1 SNHLY and CDR2 FYNNEI. The CDR3 has 16 amino acids. This chain's CDR3 is CASTGPGRQGAYEQYF. Looking up the rest from reference TRBV2 and TRBJ2-7 gives the full variable domain: EPEVTQTPSHQVTQMGQEVILRCVPISNHLYFYWYRQILGQKVEFLVSFYNNEISEKSEIFDDQFSVERPDGSNFTLKIRSTKLEDSAMYFCASTGPGRQGAYEQYFGPGTRLTVT.

The J gene is TRBJ2-3, the V gene TRBV19; TCRdb indicates TRBD2, and absent DNA this call remains unverified. CDR1 and CDR2 (germline): LNHDA, SQIVND (reference sequence). This CDR3 is built from 15 residues. CDR3 in amino acids: CASSTSGSMTDTQYF.

The J gene is TRBJ2-7, the V gene TRBV19; TCRdb's assignment of TRBD2 cannot be checked, as there is no DNA. This CDR3 is 15 amino acids long. Germline CDR1 reads LNHDA; CDR2 reads SQIVND (reference sequence). The CDR3 here is CASSIGGSLVDEQYF. Supplemented by reference TRBV19 and TRBJ2-7, the full variable domain reads DGGITQSPKYLFRKEGQNVTLSCEQNLNHDAMYWYRQDPGQGLRLIYYSQIVNDFQKGDIAEGYSVSREKKESFPLTVTSAQKNPTAFYLCASSIGGSLVDEQYFGPGTRLTVT.

The rearrangement links TRBV5-5 to TRBJ1-3; checking the TCRdb D call of TRBD1 is not possible without DNA. CDR3 length: 16 amino acids. The germline CDR1 and CDR2 sequences are SGHKS and YYEKEE (reference sequence). The CDR3 loop reads CASSVPGQEAGNTIYF.

CDR3 in amino acids: CASNQDGDEQFF. The chain links TRBV3-1 to TRBJ2-1. CDR3 length equals 12 residues. CDR1 and CDR2 from the germline V gene are LGHDT and YNNKEL (reference sequence).

The chain uses TRBV11-3 and TRBJ2-1; the TRBD1 assignment by TCRdb is unverifiable without DNA. The CDR3 runs to 14 residues. Looked up from germline, CDR1 is SGHNT and CDR2 is YENEEA. The CDR3 sequence: CASSPPEGMDEQFF.

The rearrangement links TRBV12-3 or TRBV12-4 to TRBJ1-5; TCRdb's D call of TRBD1 is untestable without DNA. The CDR3 has 15 residues. The CDR3 region is CASSPLDRGAQPQHF.

The chain carries TRBV5-1 and TRBJ2-1; the D call from TCRdb, TRBD2, cannot be confirmed without DNA. This CDR3 has 15 amino acids. Looked up from germline, CDR1 is SGHRS and CDR2 is YFSETQ. Here the CDR3 reads CASSPKRMAYNEQFF.

This sequence joins TRBV12-3 or TRBV12-4 and TRBJ2-3; as DNA is missing, the TRBD2 call by TCRdb cannot be tested. The CDR3 sequence is 17 residues long. CDR3 sequence: CASSWTGGPLIRDTQYF.

The J gene is TRBJ2-7, the V gene TRBV27; TCRdb gives TRBD2 as the D gene, but with no DNA this cannot be confirmed. The germline V gene has CDR1 MNHEY and CDR2 SMNVEV (reference sequence). CDR3 size: 15 residues. CDR3 loop: CASRVFDSSILEQYF.

This sequence joins TRBV6-5 and TRBJ2-2; TCRdb's assignment of TRBD1 cannot be checked, as there is no DNA. Germline lookup yields CDR1 MNHEY and CDR2 SVGAGI. The CDR3 covers 14 residues. CDR3 residues: CASSYVPGTGELFF.

This chain uses TRBV20-1 with TRBJ2-2. Germline CDR1 DFQATT, CDR2 SNEGSKA (reference sequence). There are 12 residues in the CDR3. CDR3 residues: CSATANTGELFF.

The chain combines TRBV19 with TRBJ2-2; TCRdb names TRBD2, which stays unverified in the absence of DNA. CDR1 is LNHDA, CDR2 SQIVND, per germline (reference sequence). The CDR3 contains 15 residues. CDR3 sequence reads: CASSIGGRATGELFF.

The chain uses TRBV24-1 and TRBJ1-1; TCRdb selects TRBD1, and the lack of DNA leaves this call unchecked. Germline CDR1 KGHDR, CDR2 SFDVKD. The CDR3 spans 12 residues. This CDR3 is CATSDLGGKAFF.

The chain joins TRBV7-2 to TRBJ2-1; TCRdb gives TRBD2 as the D gene, but with no DNA this cannot be confirmed. This CDR3 spans 13 amino acids. The germline V gene encodes CDR1 SGHTA and CDR2 FQGNSA. CDR3: CASRDTSHHEQFF.

The chain employs TRBV7-9 and TRBJ2-1; the D call from TCRdb, TRBD2, cannot be confirmed without DNA. The CDR3 runs to 11 residues. CDR1 and CDR2 (germline): SEHNR, FQNEAQ (reference sequence). The CDR3 region is CASSWSGRQFF.

The rearrangement joins TRBV12-3 or TRBV12-4 to TRBJ2-3. The CDR3 length is 12 residues. The CDR3: CASSLSPDTQYF.

V and J are TRBV7-8 and TRBJ2-3; TCRdb picks TRBD2, but there is no DNA to check that call. Germline values: CDR1 SGHVS, CDR2 FQNEAQ. There are 16 residues in the CDR3. The CDR3 protein is CASRRSGRASTDTQYF.